The rows below give T cell receptor beta chains drawn from one sample of a study of early T cells in non-severe SARS-CoV-2 infection. A single record per CDR3 protein comes from TCRdb applying MiXCR to the 5' RACE reads. The data hold about 110,000 distinct CDR3 sequences, with about 12% observed a single time. The specimen sequenced was whole blood. Every receptor here comes from an adult who was a healthcare worker with PCR-confirmed SARS-CoV-2 infection or an uninfected control (not recorded which). CDR3s include the opening cysteine and the closing phenylalanine or tryptophan. The D gene is left open where the match is weak. Clone size is not always given. Where it is, it says once, few, many or a class for expanded clones.

DNA: TGTGCCACCAGTGACTGGGACAGGGGCACAGATACGCAGTATTTT; CDR3: CATSDWDRGTDTQYF; J: TRBJ2-3; V: TRBV24-1; size: NA; D: TRBD1
DNA: TGCAGCGTTGAAGGGGGATCGGGTGGCTACACCTTC; CDR3: CSVEGGSGGYTF; J: TRBJ1-2; V: TRBV29-1; size: few; D: NA
DNA: TGTGCCAGCAGCTTGGGTCCAGGGGGCTGGTTCGGGGAGCTGTTTTTT; CDR3: CASSLGPGGWFGELFF; J: TRBJ2-2; V: TRBV5-5; size: few; D: TRBD1
DNA: TGTGCCAGCAGCTTATTGGGAGACATTAATGAAAAACTGTTTTTT; CDR3: CASSLLGDINEKLFF; J: TRBJ1-4; V: TRBV13; size: many; D: NA
DNA: TGTGCCAGCAGCTTAGTTTATTCAGATACGCAGTATTTT; CDR3: CASSLVYSDTQYF; J: TRBJ2-3; V: TRBV7-2; size: many; D: NA
DNA: TGTGCCAGCAGCTTATTGACAGTGATGAACACTGAAGCTTTCTTT; CDR3: CASSLLTVMNTEAFF; J: TRBJ1-1; V: TRBV5-6; size: NA; D: NA
DNA: TGTGGAACAGGGGGCACAGATACGCAGTATTTT; CDR3: CGTGGTDTQYF; J: TRBJ2-3; V: TRBV28; size: many; D: TRBD1
DNA: TGTGCCAGCAGCTTAAGGGGGGACCCCTTCTATGGCTACACCTTC; CDR3: CASSLRGDPFYGYTF; J: TRBJ1-2; V: TRBV13; size: many; D: NA
DNA: TGTGCCTGGAGTCGACCCGTGGACAGGCCACTCGATGAAGCTTTCTTT; CDR3: CAWSRPVDRPLDEAFF; J: TRBJ1-1; V: TRBV30; size: NA; D: TRBD1
DNA: TGTGCCAGCAGCCCGCTTCAAAGGGTCAATGAGCAGTTCTTC; CDR3: CASSPLQRVNEQFF; J: TRBJ2-1; V: TRBV11-2; size: few; D: NA
DNA: TGTGCCAGCATTTGGAGTCTGAACACTGAAGCTTTCTTT; CDR3: CASIWSLNTEAFF; J: TRBJ1-1; V: TRBV28; size: NA; D: NA
DNA: TGCGCCAGCAGCTTGGGACAGGGGGCGAATGAGCAGTTCTTC; CDR3: CASSLGQGANEQFF; J: TRBJ2-1; V: TRBV5-1; size: NA; D: TRBD1
DNA: TGTGCCAGCAGCTTAGTCAACCTTCGATCCGGGGAGCTGTTTTTT; CDR3: CASSLVNLRSGELFF; J: TRBJ2-2; V: TRBV7-9; size: few; D: NA
DNA: TGCGCCAGCATCAAAAGAAGGGACTTATACAGGCGCTCTGGAAACACCATATATTTT; CDR3: CASIKRRDLYRRSGNTIYF; J: TRBJ1-3; V: TRBV10-2; size: few; D: NA
DNA: TGCGCCAGCAGCAAGGTCGAAGCTAACTATGGCTACACCTTC; CDR3: CASSKVEANYGYTF; J: TRBJ1-2; V: TRBV5-1; size: few; D: NA
DNA: TGCGCCAGCAGCCAAGCAACGGGAGGGCCCTCGGGCGAGCAGTACTTC; CDR3: CASSQATGGPSGEQYF; J: TRBJ2-7; V: TRBV4-1; size: NA; D: TRBD2
DNA: TGCGCCAGCAGCTTGCACGAGACCCAGTACTTC; CDR3: CASSLHETQYF; J: TRBJ2-5; V: TRBV5-1; size: NA; D: NA
DNA: TGTGCCAGCAGTTACTCATACAGGGGGTCTTACGAGCAGTACTTC; CDR3: CASSYSYRGSYEQYF; J: TRBJ2-7; V: TRBV6-5; size: NA; D: TRBD1
DNA: TGTGCCAGCAACCGACAGACCTACGAGCAGTACTTC; CDR3: CASNRQTYEQYF; J: TRBJ2-7; V: TRBV28; size: few; D: NA
DNA: TGTGCCAGCAGCAGAATGGACAGGGTCTATGGCTACACCTTC; CDR3: CASSRMDRVYGYTF; J: TRBJ1-2; V: TRBV7-2; size: many; D: TRBD1
DNA: TGTGCCAGCAGTAAACCTAGCGGCTTGTTGGGTCTCTACAATGAGCAGTTCTTC; CDR3: CASSKPSGLLGLYNEQFF; J: TRBJ2-1; V: TRBV7-8; size: NA; D: TRBD2
DNA: TGTGCCAGCAGTTTGCGACCCACGGCCTCCTACAATGAGCAGTTCTTC; CDR3: CASSLRPTASYNEQFF; J: TRBJ2-1; V: TRBV12-3/TRBV12-4; size: many; D: NA
DNA: TGTGCCAGCAGCTCCGGACTAGTCACCGGGGAGCTGTTTTTT; CDR3: CASSSGLVTGELFF; J: TRBJ2-2; V: TRBV11-2; size: few; D: TRBD2
DNA: TGTGCCAGTCACCCCAGCCCGAGGGTTTCCTACGAGCAGTACTTC; CDR3: CASHPSPRVSYEQYF; J: TRBJ2-7; V: TRBV19; size: few; D: NA
DNA: TGTGCCACCAGTGACTGGACAGGGAGCAATGGCTACACCTTC; CDR3: CATSDWTGSNGYTF; J: TRBJ1-2; V: TRBV24-1; size: NA; D: TRBD1
DNA: TGTGCCAGCCAAAGCCCGTATGCCGTCCTAAACTATGGCTACACCTTC; CDR3: CASQSPYAVLNYGYTF; J: TRBJ1-2; V: TRBV28; size: NA; D: NA
DNA: TGTGCCAGCAGCTCTTTTACGGGGCCCTCCTACAATGAGCAGTTCTTC; CDR3: CASSSFTGPSYNEQFF; J: TRBJ2-1; V: TRBV11-2; size: many; D: NA
DNA: TGTGCCAGCAGCCTTCGGCTAGCGGGGAGTACCGGGGAGCTGTTTTTT; CDR3: CASSLRLAGSTGELFF; J: TRBJ2-2; V: TRBV11-2; size: NA; D: TRBD2
DNA: TGTGCCACCAGTTGGGCGCGGGGCTACAATGAGCAGTTCTTC; CDR3: CATSWARGYNEQFF; J: TRBJ2-1; V: TRBV15; size: few; D: NA
DNA: TGTGCCAGCAGCCCAGCTGCAGGGCGGCCCTACGACAATGAGCAGTTCTTC; CDR3: CASSPAAGRPYDNEQFF; J: TRBJ2-1; V: TRBV7-9; size: many; D: NA
DNA: TGTGCCAGCAGTTTAGAGAAGATAGAGCAGTACTTC; CDR3: CASSLEKIEQYF; J: TRBJ2-7; V: TRBV12-3/TRBV12-4; size: many; D: NA
DNA: TGCAGTGCTAGAGGTGGACAGGGGTACAATGAGCAGTTCTTC; CDR3: CSARGGQGYNEQFF; J: TRBJ2-1; V: TRBV20-1; size: NA; D: TRBD1
DNA: TGTGCCAGCAGCTTAGTGGCAGGGATAGAGACCCAGTACTTC; CDR3: CASSLVAGIETQYF; J: TRBJ2-5; V: TRBV7-2; size: many; D: NA
DNA: TGTGCCAGCGGCCGGGAAAGACGCGAGCAGTACTTC; CDR3: CASGRERREQYF; J: TRBJ2-7; V: TRBV28; size: many; D: NA
DNA: TGCGCCAGCAGTCTCCGGACGGGGGACACCGGGGAGCTGTTTTTT; CDR3: CASSLRTGDTGELFF; J: TRBJ2-2; V: TRBV5-1; size: many; D: NA
DNA: TGTGCCAGCAGCCTACAGGGATGGTCCACTGAAGCTTTCTTT; CDR3: CASSLQGWSTEAFF; J: TRBJ1-1; V: TRBV12-3/TRBV12-4; size: many; D: NA
DNA: TGCAGTGCGGCAATGGGCGGGGTAATCGAGACCCAGTACTTC; CDR3: CSAAMGGVIETQYF; J: TRBJ2-5; V: TRBV20-1; size: NA; D: NA
DNA: TGTGCCAGCAGTTACGCTAGGACTAGCGGGTACACAGATACGCAGTATTTT; CDR3: CASSYARTSGYTDTQYF; J: TRBJ2-3; V: TRBV6-5; size: NA; D: TRBD2
DNA: TGCAGCGTTGAATCTGGACAGGGTAGCTCCTACAATGAGCAGTTCTTC; CDR3: CSVESGQGSSYNEQFF; J: TRBJ2-1; V: TRBV29-1; size: many; D: TRBD1
DNA: TGCAGCGTCGACTTGGGACTAGCGGGACACTACGAGCAGTACTTC; CDR3: CSVDLGLAGHYEQYF; J: TRBJ2-7; V: TRBV29-1; size: few; D: TRBD2
DNA: TGTGCCAGCAGTCGTGCCCCGCCGCCAGGGGGCCCGAGGGGCTACACCTTC; CDR3: CASSRAPPPGGPRGYTF; J: TRBJ1-2; V: TRBV27; size: NA; D: TRBD1
DNA: TGCGCCAGCAGCTTGATGATGAACACTGAAGCTTTCTTT; CDR3: CASSLMMNTEAFF; J: TRBJ1-1; V: TRBV5-1; size: many; D: NA
DNA: TGTGCCAGCAGCGGAAGACAAGAGACCCAGTACTTC; CDR3: CASSGRQETQYF; J: TRBJ2-5; V: TRBV27; size: many; D: NA
DNA: TGTGCCAGCAGCTATAGGGCACAGGGGGCGCCTAGAGACACTGAAGCTTTCTTT; CDR3: CASSYRAQGAPRDTEAFF; J: TRBJ1-1; V: TRBV7-3; size: many; D: TRBD1
DNA: TGCGCCAGCAGCCCACGGAGCGGGATATCCTACAATGAGCAGTTCTTC; CDR3: CASSPRSGISYNEQFF; J: TRBJ2-1; V: TRBV5-1; size: NA; D: TRBD2
DNA: TGTGCCAGCCGAATTCAGGGGGGCCCCGGTGAAAAACTGTTTTTT; CDR3: CASRIQGGPGEKLFF; J: TRBJ1-4; V: TRBV6-5; size: NA; D: TRBD1
DNA: TGTGCCAGCAAGCCCCTAGCGGGAGGCTACAATGAGCAGTTCTTC; CDR3: CASKPLAGGYNEQFF; J: TRBJ2-1; V: TRBV2; size: many; D: TRBD2
DNA: TGTGCCAGCAGTCTGAGGACTAGCGGGAGTAAGTTCTTC; CDR3: CASSLRTSGSKFF; J: TRBJ2-1; V: TRBV27; size: NA; D: TRBD2
DNA: TGTGCCAGCAGTGAAAATGAGGTTCGCACTGAAGCTTTCTTT; CDR3: CASSENEVRTEAFF; J: TRBJ1-1; V: TRBV6-1; size: NA; D: NA
DNA: TGTGCCAGCAGCCGACTAGCGGGGGGGCCTGGAGATACGCAGTATTTT; CDR3: CASSRLAGGPGDTQYF; J: TRBJ2-3; V: TRBV3-1; size: many; D: TRBD2
DNA: TGTGCCAGCACGCTACCCTACGGGGCCGAGACCCAGTACTTC; CDR3: CASTLPYGAETQYF; J: TRBJ2-5; V: TRBV28; size: few; D: NA
DNA: TGTGCCAGCAGCCACCGGGACGGACAAGAGACCCAGTACTTC; CDR3: CASSHRDGQETQYF; J: TRBJ2-5; V: TRBV7-9; size: many; D: NA
DNA: TGTGCCACTAATCCTAATGGCTACACCTTC; CDR3: CATNPNGYTF; J: TRBJ1-2; V: TRBV15; size: NA; D: NA
DNA: TGTGCCAGCAGCCCCGCCGGGGCCCGAGAGCAGTACTTC; CDR3: CASSPAGAREQYF; J: TRBJ2-7; V: TRBV7-9; size: NA; D: NA
DNA: TGTGCCAGCAGCTTAGGGGGGAGCGCCGGGGAGCTGTTTTTT; CDR3: CASSLGGSAGELFF; J: TRBJ2-2; V: TRBV7-9; size: NA; D: NA
DNA: TGTGCCAGCAGTAAGGCGCGGGGCCATGAGCAGTTCTTC; CDR3: CASSKARGHEQFF; J: TRBJ2-1; V: TRBV6-5; size: NA; D: NA
DNA: TGTGCCAGCAGTGAAGTAGGAAGTGAGCAGTTCTTC; CDR3: CASSEVGSEQFF; J: TRBJ2-1; V: TRBV2; size: many; D: NA
DNA: TGCGCCAGCAGCCTGGGACAGGGGTCACCCGAGCAGTTCTTC; CDR3: CASSLGQGSPEQFF; J: TRBJ2-1; V: TRBV5-1; size: many; D: TRBD1